Shown below are 27 T cell receptor beta chains from a single sample sequenced in a study of tumor-infiltrating lymphocytes in localized non-small cell lung cancer. Repertoires were generated with immunoSEQ multiplex PCR, while TCRdb's copy carries only in-frame clones and drops some. The table lists 9,500 to 15,000 clones, just over 65% of them singletons. Sequencing was done on a sample of uninvolved lung tissue not adjacent to the tumor. Receptor source: a human donor with non-small cell lung cancer.

V usage is TRBV15 and J usage is TRBJ2-7; the match to TRBD2 covers 9 bases. The CDR3 loop spans 17 amino acids. Germline-derived CDR1 and CDR2 are LNHNV and YYDKDF (reference sequence). Germline trimming cut 0 bases from V and 6 bases from J; bases unmatched to any gene: 12. The CDR3, as DNA: TGTGCCACCAGCAGAGATCTGGCTAGCGGGAATTTAGGCGAGCAGTACTTC. This encodes CATSRDLASGNLGEQYF.

This clone turned up a few times. The rearrangement joins TRBV2 to TRBJ1-6; unclear D gene. V lost 4 bases and J lost 10, with 8 bases in between. CDR1 and CDR2 (germline): SNHLY, FYNNEI. The CDR3 spans 12 residues. The CDR3 sequence is CASSAPESPLHF. The CDR3 DNA reads as TGTGCCAGCAGTGCCCCGGAATCACCCCTCCACTTT.

This chain links TRBV11-2 with TRBJ1-2; 10 bases match TRBD1. Germline values: CDR1 SGHAT, CDR2 FQNNGV. Trimming took 1 base from V and 6 from J; bases not matched to a gene: 5. The CDR3 sequence is 15 residues long. CDR3 nucleotides: TGTGCCAGCAGCTTAGCCCCGACAGGGGGCCATGGCTACACCTTC. It yields the protein CASSLAPTGGHGYTF.

The rearrangement links TRBV27 to TRBJ1-2, with 7 nucleotides matching TRBD1. Trimming removed 5 bases from V and 5 bases from J; junction bases left unmatched: 5. CDR1 is MNHEY and CDR2 is SMNVEV in the germline V gene (reference sequence). This CDR3 spans 13 amino acids. The CDR3 sequence is CASSGDRIYGYTF. DNA for the CDR3: TGTGCCAGCAGTGGGGACAGAATATATGGCTACACCTTC.

V gene TRBV5-1 combines with J gene TRBJ2-1; 10 nucleotides match TRBD2. The CDR3 covers 17 residues. Trimming cost V 0 bases and J 6 bases; bases outside gene matches: 9. The V gene's germline CDR1 is SGHRS and CDR2 YFSETQ. The DNA for the CDR3 is TGCGCCAGCAGCTTGGGGGGTTCTAGCGGGAGAGGCAATGAGCAGTTCTTC. Amino acid sequence: CASSLGGSSGRGNEQFF.

This clone showed up just a few times. The chain combines TRBV29-1 with TRBJ2-7; 11 bases are shared with TRBD2. There are 16 residues in the CDR3. The V gene end was trimmed by 0 bases and the J gene end by 0 bases; junction bases not matched to a gene: 4. Germline V lookup: CDR1 SQVTM, CDR2 ANQGSEA. As DNA, the CDR3 is TGCAGCGTTGAAGACCCGACTAGCGGGATCTCCTACGAGCAGTACTTC. This translates into CSVEDPTSGISYEQYF.

DNA for the CDR3: TGTGCCAGCTCACGGGACAGGGCGGCCAAGCAGTACTTC. This sequence encodes CASSRDRAAKQYF. This chain uses TRBV18 with TRBJ2-7; TRBD1 agrees at 9 bases. The V and J ends lost 4 bases and 8 bases, in that order; junction bases with no gene match: 6. The germline CDR1 and CDR2 sequences are KGHSH and LQKENI. The CDR3 consists of 13 residues.

The genes are TRBV7-2 and TRBJ2-7; 16 bases are a match to TRBD2. Germline V gene sequence: CDR1 SGHTA, CDR2 FQGNSA. The CDR3 loop spans 14 amino acids. The trim removed 11 bases at V and 5 bases at J, leaving 6 bases unmatched. The CDR3 bases are TGTGCCTCGGGACTAGCGGGAGGGCCGCACGAGCAGTACTTC. It yields the protein CASGLAGGPHEQYF.

This chain connects TRBV5-1 to TRBJ2-7; the match to TRBD2 covers 13 bases. Germline V CDR1 and CDR2: SGHRS, YFSETQ. The length of the CDR3 is 14 residues. V lost 2 bases to trimming and J lost 6 bases; unmatched junction nucleotides: 2. CDR3 coding DNA: TGCGCCAGCAGCTTACTAGCGGGAGGGGGCGAGCAGTACTTC. As protein: CASSLLAGGGEQYF. The full variable domain, with the rest looked up from reference TRBV5-1 and TRBJ2-7, is KAGVTQTPRYLIKTRGQQVTLSCSPISGHRSVSWYQQTPGQGLQFLFEYFSETQRNKGNFPGRFSGRQFSNSRSEMNVSTLELGDSALYLCASSLLAGGGEQYFGPGTRLTVT.

The chain employs TRBV7-8 and TRBJ2-7, with 10 bases aligning to TRBD1. CDR3 length equals 17 residues. Trimming removed 5 bases from V and 3 bases from J; junction bases left unmatched: 13. Germline-derived CDR1 and CDR2 are SGHVS and FQNEAQ. CDR3 sequence reads: CASSPRMGQGLNYEQYF. The CDR3 DNA sequence: TGTGCCAGCAGCCCTAGGATGGGACAGGGGCTCAACTACGAGCAGTACTTC.

V and J are TRBV30 and TRBJ2-5; 9 bases are a match to TRBD2. Germline V gene data show CDR1 as GTSNPN and CDR2 as SVGIG (reference sequence). The CDR3 extends over 13 amino acids. The V and J ends lost 3 bases and 9 bases, in that order; junction bases with no gene match: 8. CDR3 DNA sequence: TGTGCCTGGAGGCGGGAGGGCCCGGGTGCCCAGTACTTC. It specifies CAWRREGPGAQYF.

This clone was counted between two and nine times. The V call is TRBV30, the J call TRBJ2-2; weak D call: TRBD2 (5 bases). V lost 4 bases and J lost 0, with 9 bases in between. CDR3 length equals 14 residues. Germline V gene data show CDR1 as GTSNPN and CDR2 as SVGIG (reference sequence). The CDR3 is CAWKRMANTGELFF. CDR3 sequence (DNA): TGTGCCTGGAAGCGGATGGCGAACACCGGGGAGCTGTTTTTT. Combining the CDR3 with reference TRBV30 and TRBJ2-2 gives the whole variable domain SQTIHQWPATLVQPVGSPLSLECTVEGTSNPNLYWYRQAAGRGLQLLFYSVGIGQISSEVPQNLSASRPQDRQFILSSKKLLLSDSGFYLCAWKRMANTGELFFGEGSRLTVL.

The V call is TRBV11-2, the J call TRBJ2-1; the D gene is possibly TRBD2 (5 bases). Germline loops: CDR1 SGHAT, CDR2 FQNNGV. The CDR3 consists of 14 residues. Trimming stripped 3 bases from V and 9 bases from J, with 15 bases between. CDR3 residues: CASSFSSVAGEQFF. The CDR3 coding sequence is TGTGCCAGCAGCTTTTCGAGTGTGGCGGGTGAGCAGTTCTTC.

V and J are TRBV7-2 and TRBJ2-7; D gene ambiguous. Deletions cut 1 base from V and 2 bases from J, with 15 bases between. The length of the CDR3 is 16 residues. The germline CDR1 and CDR2 sequences are SGHTA and FQGNSA. In DNA form, the CDR3 reads TGTGCCAGCAGCTTAGATGGATCGACTGGTGCCTACGAGCAGTACTTC. Amino acid sequence: CASSLDGSTGAYEQYF.

The chain combines TRBV5-6 with TRBJ1-6, with a possible D match to TRBD1 (5 bases). V gave up 4 bases and J gave up 7 bases, with 21 bases separating them. The CDR3 consists of 17 residues. The germline gives CDR1 SGHDT, CDR2 YYEEEE. The CDR3 is CASSEVGGFPLNSPLHF. Here the CDR3 DNA reads TGTGCCAGCAGCGAAGTGGGGGGATTTCCCCTAAATTCACCCCTCCACTTT.

The rearrangement joins TRBV5-4 to TRBJ2-5; D unclear. Germline V gene data show CDR1 as SGHNT and CDR2 as YYREEE (reference sequence). Deletions cut 3 bases from V and 2 bases from J, with 11 bases between. The CDR3 consists of 14 residues. Here the CDR3 reads CASSSAPQQETQYF. DNA for the CDR3: TGTGCCAGCAGCTCCGCGCCCCAGCAAGAGACCCAGTACTTC.

The V and J genes are TRBV2 and TRBJ2-3; 7 positions match TRBD1. Germline V gives CDR1 SNHLY, CDR2 FYNNEI. After removal of 2 bases from V and 10 bases from J, the junction contained 6 bases not matched to a gene. The CDR3 has 13 amino acids. CDR3 nucleotide sequence: TGTGCCAGCAGTGAAAGGGGGCCTGAGGCGCAGTATTTT. This encodes CASSERGPEAQYF.

This rearrangement joins TRBV9 to TRBJ2-5; 9 bases fit TRBD1. Germline CDR1 reads SGDLS; CDR2 reads YYNGEE. This CDR3 contains 16 residues. Trimming cost V 4 bases and J 2 bases; bases outside gene matches: 9. CDR3 loop: CASSWGTGFGQETQYF. CDR3 nucleotides: TGTGCCAGCAGCTGGGGGACAGGGTTCGGGCAAGAGACCCAGTACTTC.

The chain couples TRBV11-2 to TRBJ2-5; either TRBD1 or TRBD2 may supply D (6 bases each). Germline values: CDR1 SGHAT, CDR2 FQNNGV. V gave up 11 bases and J gave up 2 bases, with 12 bases separating them. The CDR3 length is 12 residues. The CDR3 reads CAGGTNQETQYF. The CDR3 DNA follows: TGTGCCGGAGGGACAAATCAAGAGACCCAGTACTTC.

The rearrangement joins TRBV27 to TRBJ2-3, with TRBD1 as a possible D gene (5 bases). The germline CDR1 and CDR2 sequences are MNHEY and SMNVEV (reference sequence). This CDR3 spans 19 amino acids. V was pared by 3 bases and J by 2 bases, with 24 bases between. The CDR3: CASSFRPVGAPYNTDTQYF. CDR3 nucleotides: TGTGCCAGCAGTTTTCGACCTGTTGGGGCCCCATACAACACAGATACGCAGTATTTT.

This chain uses TRBV7-9 with TRBJ2-1, with 10 bases that match TRBD1. The CDR3 runs to 16 residues. V lost 5 bases, J lost 8 bases, and 12 bases stayed unmatched. Germline CDR1 SEHNR, CDR2 FQNEAQ (reference sequence). The CDR3 region is CASSPMGQGRFDEQFF. The DNA of the CDR3 is TGTGCCAGCAGCCCAATGGGACAGGGGAGATTCGATGAGCAGTTCTTC.

The rearrangement joins TRBV6-1 to TRBJ1-1, with D uncertain. Germline V lookup: CDR1 MNHNS, CDR2 SASEGT. This CDR3 region has 15 residues. The V gene lost 3 bases and the J gene lost 3 bases, with 14 bases spanning the gap. CDR3 sequence (DNA): TGTGCCAGCAGTGAGTCGGGGTTTGGTGACACTGAAGCTTTCTTT. It yields the protein CASSESGFGDTEAFF.

The chain couples TRBV19 to TRBJ1-6; D not resolved. V dropped 4 bases and J dropped 7 bases, with 5 bases sitting between them. This CDR3 comprises 12 residues. From germline, CDR1 is LNHDA and CDR2 SQIVND (reference sequence). CDR3 nucleotide sequence: TGTGCCAGTAGTAGGAGGAATTCACCCCTCCACTTT. Protein product: CASSRRNSPLHF.

The chain joins TRBV19 to TRBJ2-1; 12 positions agree with TRBD2. V dropped 4 bases and J dropped 7; count of bases not matched to a gene: 8. Germline-derived CDR1 and CDR2 are LNHDA and SQIVND (reference sequence). This CDR3 is 16 amino acids long. This CDR3 is CASSSGSSGGVNEQFF. Here the CDR3 DNA reads TGTGCCAGTAGTAGCGGGTCTAGCGGGGGGGTGAATGAGCAGTTCTTC. Full variable domain (outside the CDR3, taken from reference TRBV19 and TRBJ2-1): DGGITQSPKYLFRKEGQNVTLSCEQNLNHDAMYWYRQDPGQGLRLIYYSQIVNDFQKGDIAEGYSVSREKKESFPLTVTSAQKNPTAFYLCASSSGSSGGVNEQFFGPGTRLTVL.

This clone is large by share. The chain carries TRBV29-1 and TRBJ1-1; D call uncertain. The V end lost 2 bases, the J end lost 4 bases, and 5 bases lay between the germline ends. Per the germline V gene, CDR1 is SQVTM and CDR2 is ANQGSEA. The CDR3 totals 11 residues. CDR3 sequence: CSVETPTEAFF. The CDR3, as DNA: TGCAGCGTTGAAACCCCCACTGAAGCTTTCTTT.

This clone has only a few counts. The genes are TRBV27 and TRBJ1-2; 7 bases map to TRBD1. Trimming removed 3 bases from V and 3 bases from J; junction bases left unmatched: 4. Looked up from germline, CDR1 is MNHEY and CDR2 is SMNVEV (reference sequence). The CDR3 runs to 14 residues. The CDR3 nucleotides read TGTGCCAGCAGTTTGCGAGGGGGCTACTATGGCTACACCTTC. This encodes CASSLRGGYYGYTF.

As DNA, the CDR3 is TGTGCCAGCAAAGAAATGACCCTCTCCTACGAGCAGTACTTC. Protein product: CASKEMTLSYEQYF. The chain carries TRBV27 and TRBJ2-7, with D unresolved. From germline, CDR1 is MNHEY and CDR2 SMNVEV (reference sequence). Trimming took 7 bases from V and 0 from J, leaving 13 bases between them. The CDR3 runs to 14 residues.